A selection of T cell receptor beta chains follows, all from one sample in a study of beta chain features in type 1 diabetes. Assay used: immunoSEQ multiplex PCR; TCRdb lists only in-frame clones, some missing. The sample holds roughly 280,000 clones, around 25% seen once. The specimen was naive CD4+ T cells from blood. These receptors were collected from a young woman with type 1 diabetes. The CDR3 runs from the conserved cysteine through the conserved F or W. The D gene is left open where the match is weak. Size values are once, few and many counts, or a class for expanded clones, and some rows have none.

j_call: TRBJ1-5; v_call: TRBV7-8; d_call: TRBD1; clone_size: NA; cdr3_nt: TGTGCCAGCAGCTTCGACCGGGACAGCATCAATCAGCCCCAGCATTTT; cdr3_aa: CASSFDRDSINQPQHF
j_call: TRBJ2-1; v_call: TRBV6-5; d_call: NA; clone_size: few; cdr3_nt: TGTGCCAGCAGTTACGTAGCGGAAAGCTCCTACAATGAGCAGTTCTTC; cdr3_aa: CASSYVAESSYNEQFF
j_call: TRBJ2-1; v_call: TRBV2; d_call: NA; clone_size: NA; cdr3_nt: TGTGCCAGCAGTACGGGAGTTGAGCAGTTCTTC; cdr3_aa: CASSTGVEQFF
j_call: TRBJ2-1; v_call: TRBV7-3; d_call: TRBD1; clone_size: few; cdr3_nt: TGTGCCAGCAGCTTAAGTTGGACAGGGTCGGGTGAGCAGTTCTTC; cdr3_aa: CASSLSWTGSGEQFF
j_call: TRBJ1-2; v_call: TRBV9; d_call: NA; clone_size: NA; cdr3_nt: TGTGCCAGCGCACGTAAAACCGGAGGTAGCGGCGGACATGGCTACACCTTC; cdr3_aa: CASARKTGGSGGHGYTF
j_call: TRBJ2-2; v_call: TRBV2; d_call: NA; clone_size: NA; cdr3_nt: TGTGCCAGCAGGGAAACAGCGGCGAACACCGGGGAGCTGTTTTTT; cdr3_aa: CASRETAANTGELFF
j_call: TRBJ1-5; v_call: TRBV18; d_call: TRBD1; clone_size: NA; cdr3_nt: TGTGCCAGCTCACCTGCCTCAGGGGGAGATCAGCCCCAGCATTTT; cdr3_aa: CASSPASGGDQPQHF
j_call: TRBJ1-1; v_call: TRBV2; d_call: TRBD1; clone_size: few; cdr3_nt: TGTGCCAGCAGTGACGCGACAGGGAGCCGAAGGGTATTCTTT; cdr3_aa: CASSDATGSRRVFF
j_call: TRBJ1-2; v_call: TRBV10-3; d_call: NA; clone_size: NA; cdr3_nt: TGTGCCATCAGTGAGTCGGGGGATACAGGGCGTCTCGACACCTTC; cdr3_aa: CAISESGDTGRLDTF
j_call: TRBJ2-2; v_call: TRBV7-2; d_call: TRBD2; clone_size: few; cdr3_nt: TGTGCCAGCAGCTTAAGATCGGGAGGCACCGGGGAGCTGTTTTTT; cdr3_aa: CASSLRSGGTGELFF
j_call: TRBJ2-7; v_call: TRBV2; d_call: NA; clone_size: NA; cdr3_nt: TGTGCCAGCACTGAGTCACGGAGCAACGACGAGCAGTACTTC; cdr3_aa: CASTESRSNDEQYF
j_call: TRBJ2-1; v_call: TRBV4-1; d_call: NA; clone_size: NA; cdr3_nt: TGCGCCAGCAGCCAAGTACCAGGGGGGCTCTACAATGAGCAGTTCTTC; cdr3_aa: CASSQVPGGLYNEQFF
j_call: TRBJ2-7; v_call: TRBV18; d_call: NA; clone_size: NA; cdr3_nt: TGTGCCAGCTCACCACGGCAGATCGCCTACGAGCAGTACTTC; cdr3_aa: CASSPRQIAYEQYF
j_call: TRBJ2-7; v_call: TRBV14; d_call: NA; clone_size: NA; cdr3_nt: TGTGCCAGCAGCCAAGACGGTTACGAGCAGTACTTC; cdr3_aa: CASSQDGYEQYF
j_call: TRBJ1-1; v_call: TRBV7-2; d_call: TRBD1; clone_size: NA; cdr3_nt: TGTGCCAGCAGCTTGACAGGGAATGAAGCTTTCTTT; cdr3_aa: CASSLTGNEAFF
j_call: TRBJ2-1; v_call: TRBV18; d_call: TRBD2; clone_size: few; cdr3_nt: TGTGCCAGCTCTGACGGGACTAGCGGTTACAATGAGCAGTTCTTC; cdr3_aa: CASSDGTSGYNEQFF
j_call: TRBJ1-5; v_call: TRBV2; d_call: NA; clone_size: NA; cdr3_nt: TGTGCCAGCGGATCTGACAGAGGAGATCAGCCCCAGCATTTT; cdr3_aa: CASGSDRGDQPQHF
j_call: TRBJ2-5; v_call: TRBV7-9; d_call: TRBD1; clone_size: few; cdr3_nt: TGTGCCAGCAGCCCTTACCGGGACAGGGGACCTCAAGAGACCCAGTACTTC; cdr3_aa: CASSPYRDRGPQETQYF
j_call: TRBJ2-7; v_call: TRBV5-1; d_call: TRBD1; clone_size: NA; cdr3_nt: TGCGCCAGCAGCCGTGGACAGGGTAACGAGCAGTACTTC; cdr3_aa: CASSRGQGNEQYF
j_call: TRBJ1-5; v_call: TRBV6-6; d_call: NA; clone_size: NA; cdr3_nt: TGTGCCAGCAGTTACCCTCCGACAGGCAATCAGCCCCAGCATTTT; cdr3_aa: CASSYPPTGNQPQHF
j_call: TRBJ2-3; v_call: TRBV6-5; d_call: TRBD2; clone_size: NA; cdr3_nt: TGTGCCAGCACCCTAACTAGCGGATCCACAGATACGCAGTATTTT; cdr3_aa: CASTLTSGSTDTQYF
j_call: TRBJ2-1; v_call: TRBV5-1; d_call: TRBD2; clone_size: NA; cdr3_nt: TGCGCCAGCAGCTTGGGCGGGACTAGCGGGAACAATGAGCAGTTCTTC; cdr3_aa: CASSLGGTSGNNEQFF
j_call: TRBJ2-1; v_call: TRBV5-1; d_call: NA; clone_size: NA; cdr3_nt: TGCGCCAGCAGGCTGCCGGGGGACCCTCAGAATGAGCAGTTCTTC; cdr3_aa: CASRLPGDPQNEQFF
j_call: TRBJ1-1; v_call: TRBV5-6; d_call: NA; clone_size: few; cdr3_nt: TGTGCCAGCAGCCTTCAGGGTGAAGCTTTCTTT; cdr3_aa: CASSLQGEAFF
j_call: TRBJ2-1; v_call: TRBV30; d_call: NA; clone_size: few; cdr3_nt: TGTGCCTGGAGTGTACGTGGGTCTAGTTTTAAGGATGAGCAGTTCTTC; cdr3_aa: CAWSVRGSSFKDEQFF
j_call: TRBJ2-1; v_call: TRBV7-3; d_call: NA; clone_size: once; cdr3_nt: TGTGCCAGCAGCCCCCGGAGCGCCTACAATGAGCAGTTCTTC; cdr3_aa: CASSPRSAYNEQFF
j_call: TRBJ1-1; v_call: TRBV29-1; d_call: TRBD1; clone_size: NA; cdr3_nt: TGCAGCGCTTCGGGACAGGGGAACACTGAAGCTTTCTTT; cdr3_aa: CSASGQGNTEAFF
j_call: TRBJ2-5; v_call: TRBV29-1; d_call: NA; clone_size: NA; cdr3_nt: TGCAGCGTTGGGGGCCGGCAGGTAGAGACCCAGTACTTC; cdr3_aa: CSVGGRQVETQYF
j_call: TRBJ1-5; v_call: TRBV30; d_call: NA; clone_size: NA; cdr3_nt: TGTGCCTGGAGTGGAGGTGACAGCGCTCAGCCCCAGCATTTT; cdr3_aa: CAWSGGDSAQPQHF
j_call: TRBJ2-6; v_call: TRBV11-2; d_call: NA; clone_size: NA; cdr3_nt: TGTGCCAGCAGCTCCTTCAGGGTTGGGGCCAACGTCCTGACTTTC; cdr3_aa: CASSSFRVGANVLTF
j_call: TRBJ1-1; v_call: TRBV18; d_call: NA; clone_size: few; cdr3_nt: TGTGCCAGCTCACCAGGAGGACCTTTGAACACTGAAGCTTTCTTT; cdr3_aa: CASSPGGPLNTEAFF
j_call: TRBJ1-5; v_call: TRBV6-5; d_call: NA; clone_size: NA; cdr3_nt: TGTGCCAGCAGTTACAGCGGCCCCCATAGCAATCAGCCCCAGCATTTT; cdr3_aa: CASSYSGPHSNQPQHF
j_call: TRBJ2-1; v_call: TRBV7-3; d_call: TRBD1; clone_size: few; cdr3_nt: TGTGCCAGCAGGTCAGACAGGGGGCGTTACAATGAGCAGTTCTTC; cdr3_aa: CASRSDRGRYNEQFF
j_call: TRBJ2-3; v_call: TRBV28; d_call: TRBD1; clone_size: few; cdr3_nt: TGTGCCAGCAGTTTGAGACAGGGGGCGACAGATACGCAGTATTTT; cdr3_aa: CASSLRQGATDTQYF
j_call: TRBJ2-6; v_call: TRBV9; d_call: TRBD2; clone_size: few; cdr3_nt: TGTGCCAGCAGCTCCCGACTAGCGGCTTCAAAGGAGCTTCTTAGGGGGGCCAACGTCCTGACTTTC; cdr3_aa: CASSSRLAASKELLRGANVLTF
j_call: TRBJ1-3; v_call: TRBV30; d_call: TRBD1; clone_size: few; cdr3_nt: TGTGCCTGGACCCGACAGGGTGCCTCTGGAAACACCATATATTTT; cdr3_aa: CAWTRQGASGNTIYF
j_call: TRBJ2-7; v_call: TRBV6-6; d_call: NA; clone_size: few; cdr3_nt: TGTGCCACACGGGAGACTTACTACGAGCAGTACTTC; cdr3_aa: CATRETYYEQYF
j_call: TRBJ2-3; v_call: TRBV5-4; d_call: TRBD2; clone_size: few; cdr3_nt: TGTGCCAGCAGTCCGGGACTAGCGAAGGATACGCAGTATTTT; cdr3_aa: CASSPGLAKDTQYF
j_call: TRBJ2-5; v_call: TRBV18; d_call: NA; clone_size: NA; cdr3_nt: TGTGCCAGCTCACCGGATTTGGGCTCAGAGACCCAGTACTTC; cdr3_aa: CASSPDLGSETQYF
j_call: TRBJ2-7; v_call: TRBV14; d_call: TRBD1; clone_size: few; cdr3_nt: TGTGCCAGCAGCTTTCGCGGAAGGGGGCGATCGTACGAGCAGTACTTC; cdr3_aa: CASSFRGRGRSYEQYF
j_call: TRBJ1-2; v_call: TRBV28; d_call: TRBD1; clone_size: NA; cdr3_nt: TGTGCCAGCAGGGGTACAGGGGGCAGCGGCTACACCTTC; cdr3_aa: CASRGTGGSGYTF
j_call: TRBJ2-3; v_call: TRBV29-1; d_call: NA; clone_size: few; cdr3_nt: TGCAGCGTTCTCCTTAGCTTCACAGATACGCAGTATTTT; cdr3_aa: CSVLLSFTDTQYF
j_call: TRBJ2-7; v_call: TRBV27; d_call: TRBD1; clone_size: NA; cdr3_nt: TGTGCCAGCAGTTCGCAAGACAGGGATGAGCAGTACTTC; cdr3_aa: CASSSQDRDEQYF
j_call: TRBJ2-7; v_call: TRBV15; d_call: TRBD2; clone_size: few; cdr3_nt: TGTGCCACCCGGGGGGGGGCTTCCTACGAGCAGTACTTC; cdr3_aa: CATRGGASYEQYF